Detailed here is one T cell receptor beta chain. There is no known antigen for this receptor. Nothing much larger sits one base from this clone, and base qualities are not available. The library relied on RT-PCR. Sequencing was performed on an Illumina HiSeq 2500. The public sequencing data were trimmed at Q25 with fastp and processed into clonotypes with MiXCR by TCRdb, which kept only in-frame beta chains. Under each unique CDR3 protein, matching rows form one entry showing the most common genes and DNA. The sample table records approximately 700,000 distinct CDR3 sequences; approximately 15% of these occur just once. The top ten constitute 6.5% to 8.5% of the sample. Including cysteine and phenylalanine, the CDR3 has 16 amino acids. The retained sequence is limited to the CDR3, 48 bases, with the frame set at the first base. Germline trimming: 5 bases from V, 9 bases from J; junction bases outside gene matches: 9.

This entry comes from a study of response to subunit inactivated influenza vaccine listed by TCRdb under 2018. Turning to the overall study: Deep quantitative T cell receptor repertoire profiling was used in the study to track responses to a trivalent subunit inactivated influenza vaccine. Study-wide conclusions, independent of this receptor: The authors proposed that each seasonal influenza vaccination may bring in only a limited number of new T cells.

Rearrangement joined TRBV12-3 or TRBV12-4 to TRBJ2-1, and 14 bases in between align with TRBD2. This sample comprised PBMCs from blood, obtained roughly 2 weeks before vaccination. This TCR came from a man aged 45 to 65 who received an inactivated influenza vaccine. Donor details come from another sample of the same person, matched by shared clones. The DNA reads TGTGCCAGCAGTCCCAGACTAGCGGGAGGGCCGAGTGAGCAGTTCTTC. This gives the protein CASSPRLAGGPSEQFF.